One sample yielded the 21 T cell receptor beta chains listed below, sequenced in a study of cytomegalovirus exposure and HLA in healthy donors. The protocol was immunoSEQ multiplex PCR, while the TCRdb copy is restricted to in-frame clones and leaves out a portion. The sample includes about 130,000 clones, just under 90% of them seen just once. Sequences were obtained from PBMCs. These receptors were obtained from a man aged 25 to 40 in good health and CMV-seronegative.

V and J are TRBV29-1 and TRBJ1-2, with 7 bases identical to TRBD1. V lost 7 bases and J lost 0; bases outside the gene matches: 2. Germline CDR1 and CDR2: SQVTM and ANQGSEA. The CDR3 runs 12 residues. For the CDR3, the DNA is TGCAGCGCCGACAGGGCTAACTATGGCTACACCTTC. This sequence encodes CSADRANYGYTF.

The chain carries TRBV10-3 and TRBJ1-2, with a tentative D call TRBD1 (6 bases). Germline loops: CDR1 ENHRY, CDR2 SYGVKD. This CDR3 spans 13 amino acids. Trimming stripped 3 bases from V and 7 bases from J, with 12 bases between. CDR3 region: CAISESGGGGYTF. The CDR3 coding sequence is TGTGCCATCAGTGAATCGGGGGGCGGTGGCTACACCTTC.

V usage is TRBV6-5 and J usage is TRBJ2-2; D gene uncertain. The CDR3 runs 13 residues. Germline V gene data show CDR1 as MNHEY and CDR2 as SVGAGI. Deletions cut 6 bases from V and 6 bases from J, with 11 bases between. In nucleotides, the CDR3 is TGTGCCAGCAGCCTCACAGAAGCCGGGGAGCTGTTTTTT. Protein sequence: CASSLTEAGELFF.

The gene calls are TRBV2 and TRBJ1-5; D is possibly TRBD1 (5 bases). Germline CDR1 and CDR2: SNHLY and FYNNEI. CDR3 size: 13 residues. Trimming took 6 bases from V and 2 from J, leaving 8 bases between them. Here the CDR3 DNA reads TGTGCCAGCAGGTGGGGGGGCAATCAGCCCCAGCATTTT. Translation gives CASRWGGNQPQHF.

CDR3 bases: TGTGCCAGCTCACCTACTGACAGGGGTTCACCCCTCCACTTT. This gives the protein CASSPTDRGSPLHF. This sequence joins TRBV18 and TRBJ1-6, with TRBD1 identical over 8 bases. The CDR3 has 14 residues. Trimming took 3 bases from V and 9 from J; bases not matched to a gene: 4. Per the germline V gene, CDR1 is KGHSH and CDR2 is LQKENI.

The rearrangement uses TRBV10-3 and TRBJ2-7; 12 bases fit TRBD1. The CDR3 length is 18 residues. The ends lost 0 bases at V and 4 bases at J; junction bases unmatched: 10. Germline V gives CDR1 ENHRY, CDR2 SYGVKD. This CDR3 is CAISESTRDRGRLYEQYF. For the CDR3, the DNA is TGTGCCATCAGTGAGTCGACTCGGGACAGGGGGCGCCTGTACGAGCAGTACTTC.

The chain employs TRBV7-9 and TRBJ2-7; TRBD1 might be the D (6 bases). This CDR3 has 13 residues. Germline V lookup: CDR1 SEHNR, CDR2 FQNEAQ (reference sequence). V was clipped by 5 bases and J by 5 bases, with 13 bases between them. The CDR3 reads CASSTYRVNEQYF. The CDR3 bases are TGTGCCAGCAGCACATACAGGGTCAACGAGCAGTACTTC. Full variable domain (rest looked up from reference TRBV7-9 and TRBJ2-7): DTGVSQNPRHKITKRGQNVTFRCDPISEHNRLYWYRQTLGQGPEFLTYFQNEAQLEKSRLLSDRFSAERPKGSFSTLEIQRTEQGDSAMYLCASSTYRVNEQYFGPGTRLTVT.

The rearrangement links TRBV7-9 to TRBJ1-5, with D tentatively TRBD1 (5 bases). V dropped 1 base and J dropped 1 base, with 5 bases sitting between them. CDR1 SEHNR and CDR2 FQNEAQ come from the germline V gene (reference sequence). This CDR3 has 14 residues. This CDR3 reads CASSLGQSNQPQHF. CDR3 sequence (DNA): TGTGCCAGCAGCTTAGGACAGAGCAATCAGCCCCAGCATTTT.

V gene TRBV5-1 combines with J gene TRBJ2-7; the match to TRBD2 covers 12 bases. V was clipped by 2 bases and J by 2 bases; unmatched bases: 2. Per germline, CDR1 SGHRS and CDR2 YFSETQ. The CDR3 spans 15 residues. The CDR3 sequence: CASSLLAGGPYEQYF. The CDR3 nucleotides read TGCGCCAGCAGCTTACTAGCGGGGGGCCCCTACGAGCAGTACTTC.

The chain joins TRBV27 to TRBJ1-4; TRBD1 aligns across 8 bases. Germline CDR1 reads MNHEY; CDR2 reads SMNVEV (reference sequence). The CDR3 length is 15 residues. J gave up 8 bases and V 6 bases, and 11 bases lay outside the gene matches. CDR3 nucleotide sequence: TGTGCCAGCAGAGAACGAACAGGGGGGAGAGAAAAACTGTTTTTT. It encodes CASRERTGGREKLFF. The variable domain in full, completed from reference TRBV27 and TRBJ1-4, reads EAQVTQNPRYLITVTGKKLTVTCSQNMNHEYMSWYRQDPGLGLRQIYYSMNVEVTDKGDVPEGYKVSRKEKRNFPLILESPSPNQTSLYFCASRERTGGREKLFFGSGTQLSVL.

The V call is TRBV20-1, the J call TRBJ1-1; 7 nucleotides line up with TRBD1. Germline V lookup: CDR1 DFQATT, CDR2 SNEGSKA (reference sequence). CDR3 size: 11 residues. V gave up 5 bases and J gave up 11 bases; unmatched junction bases: 8. The CDR3 region has the DNA TGCAGTGCTCGAGGGACAGTCTCGGCTTTCTTT. Translation gives CSARGTVSAFF.

The V gene is TRBV19, the J gene TRBJ2-2; 8 bases fit TRBD1. The CDR3 totals 14 residues. The ends lost 4 bases at V and 6 bases at J; junction bases unmatched: 4. The germline V gene has CDR1 LNHDA and CDR2 SQIVND (reference sequence). DNA for the CDR3: TGTGCCAGTAGTAGGGGACAGGTCGCCGGGGAGCTGTTTTTT. This codes for CASSRGQVAGELFF.

The genes are TRBV6-6 and TRBJ1-6, with 9 positions matching TRBD1. V was clipped by 4 bases and J by 9 bases; unmatched bases: 7. Germline values: CDR1 MNHNY, CDR2 SVGAGI (reference sequence). This CDR3 contains 15 residues. The CDR3 bases are TGTGCCAGCAGTTGGGGACAGGGAACGGTTTCACCCCTCCACTTT. Amino acid sequence: CASSWGQGTVSPLHF.

The chain couples TRBV7-9 to TRBJ2-1; tentative D call: TRBD1 (5 bases). CDR3 length: 13 amino acids. V lost 8 bases, J lost 8 bases, and 16 bases lay in between. CDR1 and CDR2 from the germline V gene are SEHNR and FQNEAQ (reference sequence). The DNA of the CDR3 is TGTGCCAGCTTCGGGCAGGGCCCCCATGAGCAGTTCTTC. Protein product: CASFGQGPHEQFF.

The gene calls are TRBV4-1 and TRBJ2-2; the D gene is possibly TRBD1 (7 bases). This CDR3 is built from 17 residues. The germline V gene has CDR1 MGHRA and CDR2 YSYEKL. Trimming pared 0 bases from V and 1 base from J, leaving 12 bases between. The CDR3 region has the DNA TGCGCCAGCAGCCAAGAAAGTCAGGGGGGGAACACCGGGGAGCTGTTTTTT. This encodes CASSQESQGGNTGELFF.

As for this clone: A read error may account for a junction end that differs from germline. This chain joins TRBV7-8 and TRBJ1-5; D is possibly TRBD1 (5 bases). Per germline, CDR1 SGHVS and CDR2 FQNEAQ. The CDR3 consists of 15 residues. CDR3 sequence: CASSLAAGSWKPQHF. In DNA form, the CDR3 reads TGTGCCAGCAGCCTAGCGGCAGGGTCTTGGAAGCCCCAGCATTTT.

The V gene is TRBV27, the J gene TRBJ1-2, with 7 bases identical to TRBD1. Germline V gives CDR1 MNHEY, CDR2 SMNVEV (reference sequence). CDR3 length: 14 amino acids. V gave up 2 bases and J gave up 4 bases; unmatched junction bases: 4. In DNA form, the CDR3 reads TGTGCCAGCAGTTTAAACAGGGGTGGCTATGGCTACACCTTC. Translating gives CASSLNRGGYGYTF.

The CDR3 DNA is TGCGCCAGCAGCCATCCGGGACAGGCTGACACCGGGGAGCTGTTTTTT. It specifies CASSHPGQADTGELFF. The rearrangement uses TRBV4-1 and TRBJ2-2; 8 nucleotides agree with TRBD1. V trimming: 3 bases; J trimming: 3 bases; junction bases outside the gene matches: 6. Germline loops: CDR1 MGHRA, CDR2 YSYEKL. CDR3 length equals 16 residues.

The chain links TRBV5-6 to TRBJ1-1; 10 bases agree with TRBD1. This CDR3 is built from 13 residues. The V gene end was trimmed by 6 bases and the J gene end by 6 bases; junction bases not matched to a gene: 5. Germline V gene lookup returns CDR1 SGHDT and CDR2 YYEEEE. CDR3 in DNA: TGTGCCAGCAACTTTGGGACAGGGGCTGAAGCTTTCTTT. Amino acid sequence: CASNFGTGAEAFF. The variable domain in full, completed from reference TRBV5-6 and TRBJ1-1, reads DAGVTQSPTHLIKTRGQQVTLRCSPKSGHDTVSWYQQALGQGPQFIFQYYEEEERQRGNFPDRFSGHQFPNYSSELNVNALLLGDSALYLCASNFGTGAEAFFGQGTRLTVV.

The chain uses TRBV28 and TRBJ1-3, with D unresolved. V shed 2 bases and J shed 0 bases, with 11 bases lying between them. Looked up from germline, CDR1 is MDHEN and CDR2 is SYDVKM. The CDR3 totals 16 residues. CDR3 loop: CASSLDGNYSGNTIYF. CDR3 sequence (DNA): TGTGCCAGCAGTTTAGATGGCAATTACTCTGGAAACACCATATATTTT.

The rearrangement links TRBV2 to TRBJ2-5, with D possibly matching TRBD1 (5 bases). The CDR3 runs to 12 residues. Germline V gene data show CDR1 as SNHLY and CDR2 as FYNNEI. Trimming took off 7 bases at V and 2 bases at J, with 8 bases between the two ends. The CDR3 bases are TGTGCCAGCATGCCAGGGCAAGAGACCCAGTACTTC. It yields the protein CASMPGQETQYF.